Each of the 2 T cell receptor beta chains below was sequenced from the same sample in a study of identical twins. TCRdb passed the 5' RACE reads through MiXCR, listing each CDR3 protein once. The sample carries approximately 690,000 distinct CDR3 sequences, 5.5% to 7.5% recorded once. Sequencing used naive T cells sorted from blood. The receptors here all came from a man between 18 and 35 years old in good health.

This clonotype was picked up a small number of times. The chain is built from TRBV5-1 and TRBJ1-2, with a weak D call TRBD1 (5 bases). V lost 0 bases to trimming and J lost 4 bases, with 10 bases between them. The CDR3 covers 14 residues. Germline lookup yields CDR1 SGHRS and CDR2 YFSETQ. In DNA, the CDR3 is TGCGCCAGCAGCTTGGCCGACAGTGCCTATGGCTACACCTTC. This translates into CASSLADSAYGYTF.

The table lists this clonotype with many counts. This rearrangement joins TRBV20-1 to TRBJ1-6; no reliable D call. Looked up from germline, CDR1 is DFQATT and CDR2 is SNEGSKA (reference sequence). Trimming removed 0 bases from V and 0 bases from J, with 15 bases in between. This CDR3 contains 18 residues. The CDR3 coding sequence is TGCAGTGCTAGAGATTATTCGGCCAGGAGCTCCTATAATTCACCCCTCCACTTT. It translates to CSARDYSARSSYNSPLHF.